These 2 T cell receptor beta chains came from one sample sequenced in a study of cytomegalovirus exposure and HLA in healthy donors. Researchers ran the PCR with 60 Vbeta and 13 Jbeta primers. TCRdb keeps only in-frame clones here, not all; method: immunoSEQ multiplex PCR. The data show about 200,000 clones, roughly 77% seen once. Source material: PBMCs. The receptors were gathered from a male donor in good health and CMV-seropositive.

This clone was recorded once. This sequence joins TRBV6-5 and TRBJ1-1; no definite D call. The CDR3 is 13 amino acids. The germline CDR1 and CDR2 sequences are MNHEY and SVGAGI. V was clipped by 0 bases and J by 4 bases, with 6 bases between them. CDR3 DNA: TGTGCCAGCAGTTACTCCGGTGGCACTGAAGCTTTCTTT. It yields the protein CASSYSGGTEAFF.

This clone was found once. The V and J genes are TRBV18 and TRBJ1-5; D call uncertain. The germline V gene has CDR1 KGHSH and CDR2 LQKENI. Trimming took off 3 bases at V and 4 bases at J, with 10 bases between the two ends. The CDR3 is 14 residues long. CDR3 nucleotides: TGTGCCAGCTCACCGGACGCGGGGAATCAGCCCCAGCATTTT. Its protein product is CASSPDAGNQPQHF.